The next 10 T cell receptor beta chains were all read from a single sample in a study of T cell responses to AZD1222 COVID-19 vaccine. Only in-frame clones appear in the TCRdb table, and some are missing; sequencing was by immunoSEQ multiplex PCR. The sample contains approximately 150,000 clones, roughly nine tenths of which appear only once. Sequenced material: peripheral blood, taken on day 0 of AZD1222 vaccination. These TCRs come from an adult in good health.

This clone appeared once. The V call is TRBV28, the J call TRBJ2-5; D gene uncertain. V was cut by 6 bases and J by 5 bases, with 10 bases left in between. The germline V gene has CDR1 MDHEN and CDR2 SYDVKM. The length of the CDR3 is 12 residues. The DNA of the CDR3 is TGTGCCAGCAGGCCTAAAAGGGAGACCCAGTACTTC. Its protein product is CASRPKRETQYF.

The gene calls are TRBV4-1 and TRBJ1-1, with D unresolved. This CDR3 contains 17 residues. V was pared by 4 bases and J by 0 bases, with 18 bases between. Germline V CDR1 and CDR2: MGHRA, YSYEKL. CDR3 nucleotides: TGCGCCAGCAGCCCCCCACACCCCAGCTCCATGAACACTGAAGCTTTCTTT. It is translated as CASSPPHPSSMNTEAFF.

The rearrangement uses TRBV6-6 and TRBJ1-6; perhaps TRBD1 as D (5 bases). This CDR3 contains 14 residues. Germline-derived CDR1 and CDR2 are MNHNY and SVGAGI (reference sequence). The V gene lost 5 bases and the J gene lost 7 bases, with 12 bases spanning the gap. CDR3 bases: TGTGCCAGCAGTGTGGGGCAGGTAAATTCACCCCTCCACTTT. Its protein is CASSVGQVNSPLHF.

V is TRBV2 and J is TRBJ2-1; perhaps TRBD2 as D (6 bases). V gave up 6 bases and J gave up 1 base, with 10 bases separating them. CDR3 length equals 14 residues. Germline CDR1 SNHLY, CDR2 FYNNEI. The CDR3 here is CASSRGTSYNEQFF. In nucleotides, the CDR3 is TGTGCCAGCAGCCGCGGGACGTCCTACAATGAGCAGTTCTTC.

The chain joins TRBV3-1 (or the pseudogene TRBV3-2) to TRBJ2-7; 9 bases match TRBD1. The CDR3 loop spans 16 amino acids. The trim removed 1 base at V and 7 bases at J, leaving 11 bases unmatched. Germline V lookup: CDR1 LGHDT, CDR2 YNNKEL (reference sequence). The CDR3 protein is CASSQVLWDRAGEQYF. For the CDR3, the DNA is TGTGCCAGCAGCCAAGTCCTTTGGGACAGGGCAGGAGAGCAGTACTTC.

DNA for the CDR3: TGTGCCAGCAGCCGCGGGACTTTCTACGAGCAGTACTTC. Its protein product is CASSRGTFYEQYF. The chain recombines TRBV14 with TRBJ2-7, with a weak D call TRBD2 (6 bases). Trimming took 4 bases from V and 3 from J, leaving 10 bases between them. Germline V gives CDR1 SGHDN, CDR2 FVKESK. This CDR3 contains 13 residues. Full variable domain (outside the CDR3, taken from reference TRBV14 and TRBJ2-7): EAGVTQFPSHSVIEKGQTVTLRCDPISGHDNLYWYRRVMGKEIKFLLHFVKESKQDESGMPNNRFLAERTGGTYSTLKVQPAELEDSGVYFCASSRGTFYEQYFGPGTRLTVT.

The chain combines TRBV12-3 or TRBV12-4 with TRBJ2-1; D is unresolved. Trimming took 5 bases from V and 7 from J, leaving 12 bases between them. The CDR3 contains 13 residues. The DNA for the CDR3 is TGTGCCAGCAGTCTCACTCGTAGGAATGAGCAGTTCTTC. Translating gives CASSLTRRNEQFF.

The chain is built from TRBV30 and TRBJ1-6; TRBD1 is a possible D gene (6 bases). The V and J ends lost 5 bases and 7 bases respectively, with 12 bases between them. The CDR3 extends over 13 amino acids. CDR1 is GTSNPN and CDR2 is SVGIG in the germline V gene (reference sequence). The CDR3 sequence is CAWGGPLNSPLHF. CDR3 coding DNA: TGTGCCTGGGGGGGCCCTTTAAATTCACCCCTCCACTTT.

The chain carries TRBV30 and TRBJ1-1; 9 bases fit TRBD1. Germline values: CDR1 GTSNPN, CDR2 SVGIG (reference sequence). V lost 5 bases to trimming and J lost 3 bases; unmatched junction nucleotides: 10. The CDR3 runs to 15 residues. CDR3 residues: CAWQPDRGSYTEAFF. CDR3 DNA sequence: TGTGCCTGGCAACCGGACAGGGGAAGTTACACTGAAGCTTTCTTT.

The chain uses TRBV5-4 and TRBJ2-3; 8 bases are shared with TRBD2. V was pared by 0 bases and J by 2 bases, with 5 bases of the junction left unmatched. Germline V gene data show CDR1 as SGHNT and CDR2 as YYREEE (reference sequence). The CDR3 sequence is 16 residues long. As DNA, the CDR3 is TGTGCCAGCAGCTTGGACCCGGGGGGGTCCACAGATACGCAGTATTTT. This codes for CASSLDPGGSTDTQYF.